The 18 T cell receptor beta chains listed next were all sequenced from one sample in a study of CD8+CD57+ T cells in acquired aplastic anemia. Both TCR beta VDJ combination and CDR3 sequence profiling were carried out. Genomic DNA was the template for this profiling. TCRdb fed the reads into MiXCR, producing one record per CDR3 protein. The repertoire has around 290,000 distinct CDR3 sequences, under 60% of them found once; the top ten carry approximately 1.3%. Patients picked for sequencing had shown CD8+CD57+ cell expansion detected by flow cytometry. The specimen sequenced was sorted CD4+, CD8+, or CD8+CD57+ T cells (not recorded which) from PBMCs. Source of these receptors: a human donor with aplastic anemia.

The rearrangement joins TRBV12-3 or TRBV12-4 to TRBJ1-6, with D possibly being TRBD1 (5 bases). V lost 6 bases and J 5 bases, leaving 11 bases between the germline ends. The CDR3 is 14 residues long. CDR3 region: CASSARQNNSPLHF. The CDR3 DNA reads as TGTGCCAGCAGCGCAAGACAGAATAATTCACCCCTCCACTTT.

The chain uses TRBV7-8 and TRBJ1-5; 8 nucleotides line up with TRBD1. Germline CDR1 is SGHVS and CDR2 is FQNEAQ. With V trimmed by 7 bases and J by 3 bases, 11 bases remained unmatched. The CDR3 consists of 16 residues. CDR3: CASKLAGQVDNQPQHF. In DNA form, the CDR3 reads TGTGCCAGCAAACTAGCGGGACAGGTCGACAATCAGCCCCAGCATTTT.

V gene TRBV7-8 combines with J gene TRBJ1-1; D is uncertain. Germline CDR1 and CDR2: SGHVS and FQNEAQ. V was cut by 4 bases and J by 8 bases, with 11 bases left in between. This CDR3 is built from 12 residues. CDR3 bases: TGTGCCAGCAGCTCTATGACTTGGGAAGCTTTCTTT. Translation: CASSSMTWEAFF. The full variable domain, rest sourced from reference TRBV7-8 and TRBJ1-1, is GAGVSQSPRYKVAKRGQDVALRCDPISGHVSLFWYQQALGQGPEFLTYFQNEAQLDKSGLPSDRFFAERPEGSVSTLKIQRTQQEDSAVYLCASSSMTWEAFFGQGTRLTVV.

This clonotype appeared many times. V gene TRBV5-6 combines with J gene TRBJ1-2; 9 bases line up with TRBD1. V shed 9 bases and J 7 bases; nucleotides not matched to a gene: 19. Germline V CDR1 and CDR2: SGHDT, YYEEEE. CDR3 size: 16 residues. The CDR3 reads CATGFLSTGGNTGYTF. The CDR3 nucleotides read TGTGCCACCGGATTTTTATCGACAGGGGGGAACACTGGCTACACCTTC.

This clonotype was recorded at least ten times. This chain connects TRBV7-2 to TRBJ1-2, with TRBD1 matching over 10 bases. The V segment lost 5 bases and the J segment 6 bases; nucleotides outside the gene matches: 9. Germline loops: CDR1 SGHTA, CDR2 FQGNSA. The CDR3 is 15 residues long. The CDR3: CASSTRQGAKNGYTF. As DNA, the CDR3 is TGTGCCAGCAGCACCCGACAGGGGGCGAAAAATGGCTACACCTTC.

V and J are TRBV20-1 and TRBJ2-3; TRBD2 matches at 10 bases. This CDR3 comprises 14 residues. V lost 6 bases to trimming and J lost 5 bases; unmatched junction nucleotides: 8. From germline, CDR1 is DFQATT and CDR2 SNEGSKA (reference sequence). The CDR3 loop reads CSANSGGSQDTQYF. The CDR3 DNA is TGCAGTGCCAATAGCGGGGGGTCCCAAGATACGCAGTATTTT.

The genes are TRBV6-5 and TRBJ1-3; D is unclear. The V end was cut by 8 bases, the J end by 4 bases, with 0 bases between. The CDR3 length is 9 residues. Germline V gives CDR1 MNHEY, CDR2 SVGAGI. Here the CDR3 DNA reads TGTGCCAGCGGAAACACCATATATTTT. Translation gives CASGNTIYF.

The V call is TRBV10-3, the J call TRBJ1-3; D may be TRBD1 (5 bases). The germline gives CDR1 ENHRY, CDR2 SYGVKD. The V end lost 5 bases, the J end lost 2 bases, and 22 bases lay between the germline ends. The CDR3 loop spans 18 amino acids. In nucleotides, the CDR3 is TGTGCCATCAGTCCTCCCGAGGTGGGGGTAATTCCTGGAAACACCATATATTTT. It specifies CAISPPEVGVIPGNTIYF.

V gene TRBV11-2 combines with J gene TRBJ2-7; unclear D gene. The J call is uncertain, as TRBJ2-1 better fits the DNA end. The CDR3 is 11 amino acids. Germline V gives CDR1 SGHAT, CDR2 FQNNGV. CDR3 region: CASSTWGEQFF. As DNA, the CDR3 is TGTGCCAGCAGTACGTGGGGTGAGCAGTTCTTC.

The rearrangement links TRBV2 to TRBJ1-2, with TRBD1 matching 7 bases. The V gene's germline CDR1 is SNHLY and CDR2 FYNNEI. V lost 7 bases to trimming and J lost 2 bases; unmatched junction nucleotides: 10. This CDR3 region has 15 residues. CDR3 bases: TGTGCCAGCACCGAATCGGTACAGGGGAACTATGGCTACACCTTC. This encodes CASTESVQGNYGYTF. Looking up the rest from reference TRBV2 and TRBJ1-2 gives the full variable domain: EPEVTQTPSHQVTQMGQEVILRCVPISNHLYFYWYRQILGQKVEFLVSFYNNEISEKSEIFDDQFSVERPDGSNFTLKIRSTKLEDSAMYFCASTESVQGNYGYTFGSGTRLTVV.

The CDR3 nucleotides are TGTGCCAGCAGCCAAACAGGGGGCGCGTGGGAGACCCAGTACTTC. It translates to CASSQTGGAWETQYF. The chain carries TRBV7-9 and TRBJ2-5; TRBD1 aligns across 9 bases. This CDR3 is built from 15 residues. Germline V gene data show CDR1 as SEHNR and CDR2 as FQNEAQ (reference sequence). The J segment lost 5 bases and the V segment lost 5 bases, leaving 9 bases of the junction unmatched.

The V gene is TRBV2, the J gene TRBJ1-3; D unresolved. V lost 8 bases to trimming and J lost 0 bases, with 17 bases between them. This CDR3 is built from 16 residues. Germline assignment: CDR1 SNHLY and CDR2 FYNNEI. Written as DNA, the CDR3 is TGTGCCAGCTTTCCAATGGGCTTAAGCTCTGGAAACACCATATATTTT. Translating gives CASFPMGLSSGNTIYF.

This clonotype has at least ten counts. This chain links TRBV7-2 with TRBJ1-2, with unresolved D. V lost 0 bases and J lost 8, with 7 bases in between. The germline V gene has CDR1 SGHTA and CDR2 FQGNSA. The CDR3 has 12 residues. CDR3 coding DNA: TGTGCCAGCAGCTTAGCGCTCCTCGGCTACACCTTC. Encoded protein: CASSLALLGYTF. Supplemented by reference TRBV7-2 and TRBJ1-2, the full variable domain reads GAGVSQSPSNKVTEKGKDVELRCDPISGHTALYWYRQSLGQGLEFLIYFQGNSAPDKSGLPSDRFSAERTGGSVSTLTIQRTQQEDSAVYLCASSLALLGYTFGSGTRLTVV.

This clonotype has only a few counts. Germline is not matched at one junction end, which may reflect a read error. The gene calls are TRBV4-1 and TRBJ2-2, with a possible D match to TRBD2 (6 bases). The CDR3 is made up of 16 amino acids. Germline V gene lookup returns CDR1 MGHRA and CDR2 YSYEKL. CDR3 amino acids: CASSETGTSNTGELFF. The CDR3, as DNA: TGTGCCAGCAGTGAAACCGGGACTTCTAACACCGGGGAGCTGTTTTTT.

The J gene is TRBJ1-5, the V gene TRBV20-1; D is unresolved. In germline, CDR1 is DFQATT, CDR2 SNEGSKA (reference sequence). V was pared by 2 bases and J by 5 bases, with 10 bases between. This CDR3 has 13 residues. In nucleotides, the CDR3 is TGCAGTGCTAGATTCCAGGCGGATCAGCCCCAGCATTTT. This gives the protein CSARFQADQPQHF.

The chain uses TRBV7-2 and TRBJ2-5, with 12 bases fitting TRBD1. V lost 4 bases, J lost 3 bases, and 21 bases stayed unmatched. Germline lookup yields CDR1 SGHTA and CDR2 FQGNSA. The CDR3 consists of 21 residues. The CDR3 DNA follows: TGTGCCAGCAGCTCGTCATCCGGGACAGGGGGCCATGGAGGGACGAAAGAGACCCAGTACTTC. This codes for CASSSSSGTGGHGGTKETQYF. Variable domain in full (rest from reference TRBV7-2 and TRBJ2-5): GAGVSQSPSNKVTEKGKDVELRCDPISGHTALYWYRQSLGQGLEFLIYFQGNSAPDKSGLPSDRFSAERTGGSVSTLTIQRTQQEDSAVYLCASSSSSGTGGHGGTKETQYFGPGTRLLVL.

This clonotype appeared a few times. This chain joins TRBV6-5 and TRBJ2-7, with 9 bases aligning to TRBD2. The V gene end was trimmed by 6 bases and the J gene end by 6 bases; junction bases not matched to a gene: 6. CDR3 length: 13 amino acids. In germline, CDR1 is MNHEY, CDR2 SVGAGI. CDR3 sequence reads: CASRSSGRLEQYF. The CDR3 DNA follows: TGTGCCAGCAGATCCAGCGGGAGGCTCGAGCAGTACTTC.

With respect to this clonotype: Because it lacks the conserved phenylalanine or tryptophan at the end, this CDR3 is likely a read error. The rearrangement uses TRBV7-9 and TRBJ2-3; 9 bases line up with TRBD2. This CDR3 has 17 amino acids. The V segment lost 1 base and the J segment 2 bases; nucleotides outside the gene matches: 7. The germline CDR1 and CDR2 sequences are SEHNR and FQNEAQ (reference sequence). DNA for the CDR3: TGTGCCAGCAGCTTAGGTTTGGGACTAGCAATCACAGATACGCAGTATGTT. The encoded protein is CASSLGLGLAITDTQYV.